This T cell receptor (beta chain) was recorded in a study of shared clonotypes between healthy human individuals. The study, taken as a whole, reports: Even with large depth, rarefaction showed that sorted-subset sequencing was incomplete. Relative to clonotypes present in all four donors, those not shared had lower generation probabilities.

Data came from immunoSEQ multiplex PCR; TCRdb stores just in-frame clones and leaves some out. This table has about 1 million clones, around 75% appearing once. Concerning this clone: No antigen is known for it.

V was pared by 1 base and J by 5 bases, with 17 bases between. The length of the CDR3 is 16 residues. Germline V gene sequence: CDR1 KGHSH, CDR2 LQKENI. The chain carries TRBV18 and TRBJ2-5; D remains ambiguous. The receptor's source is a man aged 18 to 30 in good health. Sequenced material: memory CD4+ T cells sorted from blood. Subset described: CD45RA-negative fraction. The CDR3 reads CASSPRLSLAQETQYF. The CDR3 nucleotides are TGTGCCAGCTCACCACGACTTTCCCTGGCCCAGGAGACCCAGTACTTC.